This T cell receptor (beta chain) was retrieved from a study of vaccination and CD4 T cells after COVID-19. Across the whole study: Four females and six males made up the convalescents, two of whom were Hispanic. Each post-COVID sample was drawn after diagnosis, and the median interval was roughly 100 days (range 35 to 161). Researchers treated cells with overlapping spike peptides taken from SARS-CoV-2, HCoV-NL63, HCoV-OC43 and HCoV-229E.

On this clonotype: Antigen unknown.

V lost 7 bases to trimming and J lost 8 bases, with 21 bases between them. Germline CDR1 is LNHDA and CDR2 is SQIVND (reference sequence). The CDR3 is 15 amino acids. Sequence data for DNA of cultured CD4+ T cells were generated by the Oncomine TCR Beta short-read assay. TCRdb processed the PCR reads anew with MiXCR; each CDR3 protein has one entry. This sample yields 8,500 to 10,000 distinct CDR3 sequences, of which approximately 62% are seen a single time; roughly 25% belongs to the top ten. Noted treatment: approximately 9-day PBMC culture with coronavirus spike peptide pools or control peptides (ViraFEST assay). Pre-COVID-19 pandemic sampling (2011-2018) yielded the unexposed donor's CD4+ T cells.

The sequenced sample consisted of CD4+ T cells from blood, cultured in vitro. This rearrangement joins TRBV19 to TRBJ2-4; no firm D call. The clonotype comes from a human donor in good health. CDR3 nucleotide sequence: TGTGCCAGTACCATGACCTCGCCTCCTGGGGACATTCAGTACTTC. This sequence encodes CASTMTSPPGDIQYF.